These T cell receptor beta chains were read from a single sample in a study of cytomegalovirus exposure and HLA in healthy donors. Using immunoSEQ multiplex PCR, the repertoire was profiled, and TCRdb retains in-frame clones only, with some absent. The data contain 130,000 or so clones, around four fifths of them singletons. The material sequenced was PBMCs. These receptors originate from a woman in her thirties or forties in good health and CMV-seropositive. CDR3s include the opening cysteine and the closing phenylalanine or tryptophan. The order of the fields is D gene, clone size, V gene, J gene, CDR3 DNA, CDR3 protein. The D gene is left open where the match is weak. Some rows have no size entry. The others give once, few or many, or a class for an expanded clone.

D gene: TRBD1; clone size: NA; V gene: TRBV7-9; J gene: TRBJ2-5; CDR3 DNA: TGTGCCAGCAGAACAAGTAGGGACAGGGAGGGGGAGACCCAGTACTTC; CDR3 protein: CASRTSRDREGETQYF
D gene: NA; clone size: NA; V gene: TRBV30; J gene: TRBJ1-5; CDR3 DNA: TGTGCCTGGAGTGACGGGAGGGATCAGCCCCAGCATTTT; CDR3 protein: CAWSDGRDQPQHF
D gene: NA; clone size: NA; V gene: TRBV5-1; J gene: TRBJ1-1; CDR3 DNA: TGCGCCAGCAGCCTGGACAGTCTGAACACTGAAGCTTTCTTT; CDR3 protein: CASSLDSLNTEAFF
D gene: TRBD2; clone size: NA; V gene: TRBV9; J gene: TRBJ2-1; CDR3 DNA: TGTGCCAGCAGCTCCCGACTAGCGGGGATTAATGAGCAGTTCTTC; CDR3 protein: CASSSRLAGINEQFF
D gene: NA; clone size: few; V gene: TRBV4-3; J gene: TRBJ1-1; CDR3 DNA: TGCGCCAGCAGCCAAGCCCTTGGGGACTTGAACACTGAAGCTTTCTTT; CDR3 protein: CASSQALGDLNTEAFF
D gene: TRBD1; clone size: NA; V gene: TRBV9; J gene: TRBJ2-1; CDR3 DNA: TGTGCCAGCAGCTTTAGACAGGGGATGAATGAGCAGTTCTTC; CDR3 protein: CASSFRQGMNEQFF
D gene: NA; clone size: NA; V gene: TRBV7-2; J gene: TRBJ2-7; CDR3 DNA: TGTGCCAGCAGCTTTCAGATATCCTACGAGCAGTACTTC; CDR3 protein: CASSFQISYEQYF
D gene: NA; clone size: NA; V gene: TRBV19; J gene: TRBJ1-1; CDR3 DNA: TGTGCCAGTAGTTGGAGGCAGGCCAAGAACACTGAAGCTTTCTTT; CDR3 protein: CASSWRQAKNTEAFF
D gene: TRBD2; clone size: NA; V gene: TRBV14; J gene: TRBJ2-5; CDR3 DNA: TGTGCCAGCAGCCAAGCGTCGGTTACTAGCGGGTACCCCCAAGAGACCCAGTACTTC; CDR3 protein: CASSQASVTSGYPQETQYF
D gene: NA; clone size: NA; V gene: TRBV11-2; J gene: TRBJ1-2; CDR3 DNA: TGTGCCAGCAGCTTAGTAAGGGGAACGAACGGCTACACCTTC; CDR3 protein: CASSLVRGTNGYTF
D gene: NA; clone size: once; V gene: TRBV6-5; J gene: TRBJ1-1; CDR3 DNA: TGTGCCAGCACCAGGCGGGGAGGGAGGGATGTAGCTTTCTTT; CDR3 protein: CASTRRGGRDVAFF
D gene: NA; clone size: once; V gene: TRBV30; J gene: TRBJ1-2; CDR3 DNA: TGTGCCTGGAGCGCTGTACGGTCCCTGAACTATGGCTACACCTTC; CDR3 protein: CAWSAVRSLNYGYTF
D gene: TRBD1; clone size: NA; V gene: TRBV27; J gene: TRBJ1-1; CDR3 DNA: TGTGCCAGCAGGGAGCCGGGACAGCCTGAAGCTTTCTTT; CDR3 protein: CASREPGQPEAFF
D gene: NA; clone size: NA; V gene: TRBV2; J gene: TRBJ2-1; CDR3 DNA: TGTGCCAGCAGGGGGGTAGAGCGGGCGAGCTCCTACAATGAGCAGTTCTTC; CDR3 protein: CASRGVERASSYNEQFF
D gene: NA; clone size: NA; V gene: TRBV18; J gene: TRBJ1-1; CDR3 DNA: TGTGCCAGCTCACCACCGGAGGTCATGGGGGGATCTATCATGAACACTGAAGCTTTCTTT; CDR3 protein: CASSPPEVMGGSIMNTEAFF
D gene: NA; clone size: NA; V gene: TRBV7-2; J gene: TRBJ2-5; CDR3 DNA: TGTGCCGGCACCTACAGGCAGTCGGAGACCCAGTACTTC; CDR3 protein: CAGTYRQSETQYF
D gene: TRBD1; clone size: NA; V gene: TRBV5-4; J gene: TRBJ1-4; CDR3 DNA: TGTGCCAGCAGCTCTCGGGACAGTTATGAAAAACTGTTTTTT; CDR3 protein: CASSSRDSYEKLFF
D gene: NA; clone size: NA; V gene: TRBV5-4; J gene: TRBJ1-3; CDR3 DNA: TGTGCCAGCAGTGGGGGGGCCACGAGCTCTGGAAACACCATATATTTT; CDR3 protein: CASSGGATSSGNTIYF
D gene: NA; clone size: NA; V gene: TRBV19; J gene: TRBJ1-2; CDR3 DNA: TGTGCCAGTAGTATATCCGGGACAAATAACTATGGCTACACCTTC; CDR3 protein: CASSISGTNNYGYTF
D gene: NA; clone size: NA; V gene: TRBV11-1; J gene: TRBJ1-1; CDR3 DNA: TGTGCCAGCAGCGTACCGGGACTCTCGGACACTGAAGCTTTCTTT; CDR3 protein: CASSVPGLSDTEAFF
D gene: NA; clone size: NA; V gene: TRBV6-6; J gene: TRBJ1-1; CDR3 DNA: TGTGCCAGCAGTTACTTGGGAGACACTGAAGCTTTCTTT; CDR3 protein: CASSYLGDTEAFF
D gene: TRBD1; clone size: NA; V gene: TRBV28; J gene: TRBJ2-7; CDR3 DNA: TGTGCCAGCAGTACAGGGGGCTGGGGCGAGCAGTACTTC; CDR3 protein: CASSTGGWGEQYF
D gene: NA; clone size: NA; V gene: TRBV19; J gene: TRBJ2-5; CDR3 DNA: TGTGCCAGTAGGGGGGCAGGGAGTGAGACCCAGTACTTC; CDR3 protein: CASRGAGSETQYF
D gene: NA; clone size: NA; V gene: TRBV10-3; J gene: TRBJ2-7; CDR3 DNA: TGTGCCATCAGTCCTCGGACACACGGGGGCTACGAGCAGTACTTC; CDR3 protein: CAISPRTHGGYEQYF
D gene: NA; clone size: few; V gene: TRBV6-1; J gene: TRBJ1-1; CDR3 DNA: TGTGCCAGCAGACAAACAGAGAACACTGAAGCTTTCTTT; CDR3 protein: CASRQTENTEAFF
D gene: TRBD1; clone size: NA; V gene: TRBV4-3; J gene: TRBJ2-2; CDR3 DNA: TGCGCCAGCAGCCAAGGGACAGGGAGGAACACCGGGGAGCTGTTTTTT; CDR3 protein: CASSQGTGRNTGELFF
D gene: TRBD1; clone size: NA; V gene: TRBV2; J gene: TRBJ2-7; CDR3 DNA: TGTGCCAGCAGTGAAGAGGGGGCAGGCTACGAGCAGTACTTC; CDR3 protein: CASSEEGAGYEQYF
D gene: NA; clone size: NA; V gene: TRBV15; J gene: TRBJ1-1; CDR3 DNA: TGTGCCACCAGCTTCCCCCAGGCCCTCTGGGGGGTGGCTAACACTGAAGCTTTCTTT; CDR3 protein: CATSFPQALWGVANTEAFF
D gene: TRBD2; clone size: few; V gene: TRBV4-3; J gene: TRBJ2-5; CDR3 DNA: TGCGCCAGCAGCCAAGATCCCCCGGGAGGGCCGGAGACCCAGTACTTC; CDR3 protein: CASSQDPPGGPETQYF
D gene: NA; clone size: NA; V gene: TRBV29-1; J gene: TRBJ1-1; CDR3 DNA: TGCAGCGTTGATCGCGGGAACACTGAAGCTTTCTTT; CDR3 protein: CSVDRGNTEAFF
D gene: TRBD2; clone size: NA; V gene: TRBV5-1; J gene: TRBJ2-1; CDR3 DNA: TGCGCCAGCAGCTCGCTTCTCAGCGGGGGTCGCAATGAGCAGTTCTTC; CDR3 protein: CASSSLLSGGRNEQFF
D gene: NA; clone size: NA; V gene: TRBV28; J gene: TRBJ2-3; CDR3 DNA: TGTGCCAGCAGTTTAAGAACAGGGCCAACAGATACGCAGTATTTT; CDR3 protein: CASSLRTGPTDTQYF
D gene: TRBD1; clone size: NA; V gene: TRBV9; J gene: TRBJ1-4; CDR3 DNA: TGTGCCAGCAGCGTAGGCCAGGGGGCTGTTGAAAAACTGTTTTTT; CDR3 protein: CASSVGQGAVEKLFF
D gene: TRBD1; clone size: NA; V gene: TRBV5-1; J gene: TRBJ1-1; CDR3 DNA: TGCGCCAGCAGACAACCGGGACAGGGGGCCTTCATGAACACTGAAGCTTTCTTT; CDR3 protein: CASRQPGQGAFMNTEAFF
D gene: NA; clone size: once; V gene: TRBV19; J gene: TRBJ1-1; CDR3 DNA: TGTGCCAGTAGTATAGGGAGGAGCAGGCCGAACACTGAAGCTTTCTTT; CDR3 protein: CASSIGRSRPNTEAFF
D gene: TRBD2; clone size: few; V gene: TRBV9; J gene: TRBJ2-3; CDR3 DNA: TGTGCCAGCAGCGAGACCTCGGGACTAGCTGCGCAGTATTTT; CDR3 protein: CASSETSGLAAQYF
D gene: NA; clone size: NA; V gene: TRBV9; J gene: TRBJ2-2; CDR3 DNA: TGTGCCAGCAGCGTAAGTTTAACGGCCGGGGAGCTGTTTTTT; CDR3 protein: CASSVSLTAGELFF
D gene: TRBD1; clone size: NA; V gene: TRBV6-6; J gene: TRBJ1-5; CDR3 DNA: TGTGCCAGCAGAGCCCGGGACAGGGCTGCCAATCAGCCCCAGCATTTT; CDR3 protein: CASRARDRAANQPQHF
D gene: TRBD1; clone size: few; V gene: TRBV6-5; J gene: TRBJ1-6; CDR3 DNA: TGTGCCAGCAGTGACAGGGATTGGAATTCACCCCTCCACTTT; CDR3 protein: CASSDRDWNSPLHF
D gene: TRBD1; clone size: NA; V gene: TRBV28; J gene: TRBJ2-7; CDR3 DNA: TGTGCCAGCAGAAAAAGAGTGAGGACAGGGCGGTACGAGCAGTACTTC; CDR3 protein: CASRKRVRTGRYEQYF
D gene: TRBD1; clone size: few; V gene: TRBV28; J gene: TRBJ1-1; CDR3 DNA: TGTGCCAGCCAACAGGGGGTTGGTGAAGCTTTCTTT; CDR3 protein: CASQQGVGEAFF
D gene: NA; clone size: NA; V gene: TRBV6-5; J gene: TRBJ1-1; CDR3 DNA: TGTGCCAGCCGGGGAAACACTGAAGCTTTCTTT; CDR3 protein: CASRGNTEAFF
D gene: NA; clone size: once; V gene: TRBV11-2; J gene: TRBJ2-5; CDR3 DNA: TGTGCCAGCAGCATGGGACGGGGGTTAGGGACCCAGTACTTC; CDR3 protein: CASSMGRGLGTQYF
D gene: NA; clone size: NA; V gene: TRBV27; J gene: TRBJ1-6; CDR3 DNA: TGTGCCAGCGGATGGAGTCCAAATTCACCCCTCCACTTT; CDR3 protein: CASGWSPNSPLHF
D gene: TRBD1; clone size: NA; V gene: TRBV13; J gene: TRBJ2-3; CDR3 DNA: TGTGCCAGCAGCCACCGGGACAGGGGCACAGATACGCAGTATTTT; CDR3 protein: CASSHRDRGTDTQYF
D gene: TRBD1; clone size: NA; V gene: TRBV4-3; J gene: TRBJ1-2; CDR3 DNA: TGCGCCAGCAGCCAAGATCTACTGGACAGGATCTATGGCTACACCTTC; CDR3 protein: CASSQDLLDRIYGYTF
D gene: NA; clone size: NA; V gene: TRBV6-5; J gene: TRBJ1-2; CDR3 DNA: TGTGCCAGCAGTGTAACGGGAAACCTAGCCTATGGCTACACCTTC; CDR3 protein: CASSVTGNLAYGYTF
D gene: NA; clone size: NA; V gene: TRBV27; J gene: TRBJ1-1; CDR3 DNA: TGTGCCAGCAGCCTTCGCCGGGTGCTGAATGATGAAGCTTTCTTT; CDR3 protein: CASSLRRVLNDEAFF